This T cell receptor (beta chain) was profiled in a study of T cell responses to AZD1222 COVID-19 vaccine. Study-wide background: Some second doses came at about 4 weeks and others at about 12 weeks; these were pooled.

Clones were read by immunoSEQ multiplex PCR, and TCRdb kept only the in-frame ones, dropping some. The data hold approximately 94,000 clones, with around 90% observed a single time. Concerning this clone itself: Its antigen is currently unknown.

Findings and limits, study-wide: Every sample of the repertoires postdated the peak T cell response. Among AZD1222 vaccinees, only 5 to 7 were seropositive at baseline. Unmutated variant regions reportedly attract nearly half of all spike-specific TCRs.

Germline lookup yields CDR1 GTSNPN and CDR2 SVGIG (reference sequence). V lost 5 bases and J lost 7, with 12 bases in between. This CDR3 is built from 13 residues. The rearrangement uses TRBV30 and TRBJ1-6; no definite D call. This specimen was peripheral blood, taken on day 0 of AZD1222 vaccination. This sequence was found in an adult in good health. CDR3 in DNA: TGTGCCTGGTCGGTAGGGTACAATTCACCCCTCCACTTT. Amino acid sequence: CAWSVGYNSPLHF.